The entry below describes one T cell receptor beta chain. The sample belongs to a study of blood T cell repertoires in COVID-19. Turning to the study itself: Sample material is recorded as cDNA or gDNA derived from T cells, B-cell-depleted T cells, or PBMCs.

Per the original methods: How many nucleated cells were present was estimated from reference gene primer amplification. Libraries were prepared by immunoSEQ multiplex PCR; TCRdb keeps only in-frame clonotypes and omits some of them. Clonal size and the V and J genes are those of that table, whereas D and trimming came from the DNA. Found here are some 200,000 clones, 82% of them singletons; the top ten hold 10% to 15%. The specimen sequenced was PBMCs or T cells enriched from blood (not recorded which). The sequence was obtained from a man between 35 and 55 years old who had recovered from COVID-19.

DNA for the CDR3: TGTGCCAGCAGCTTAGGCGGGGACTACGAGCAGTACGTC. Amino acids: CASSLGGDYEQYV. This chain connects TRBV7-2 to TRBJ2-7, with D possibly matching TRBD2 (6 bases). V was shortened by 1 base and J by 3 bases, with 7 bases between the two germline ends. Germline V gene sequence: CDR1 SGHTA, CDR2 FQGNSA. The CDR3 length is 13 residues.